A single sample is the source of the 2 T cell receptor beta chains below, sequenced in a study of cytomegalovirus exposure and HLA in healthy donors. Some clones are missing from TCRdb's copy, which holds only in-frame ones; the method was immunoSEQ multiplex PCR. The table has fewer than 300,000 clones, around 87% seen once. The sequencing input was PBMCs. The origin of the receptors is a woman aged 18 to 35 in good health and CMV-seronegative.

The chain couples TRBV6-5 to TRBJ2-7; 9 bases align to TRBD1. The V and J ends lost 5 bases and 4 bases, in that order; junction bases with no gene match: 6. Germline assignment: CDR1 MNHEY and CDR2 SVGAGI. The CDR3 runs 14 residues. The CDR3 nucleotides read TGTGCCAGCAGTAGTGGGACAGGGCCATACGAGCAGTACTTC. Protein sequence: CASSSGTGPYEQYF.

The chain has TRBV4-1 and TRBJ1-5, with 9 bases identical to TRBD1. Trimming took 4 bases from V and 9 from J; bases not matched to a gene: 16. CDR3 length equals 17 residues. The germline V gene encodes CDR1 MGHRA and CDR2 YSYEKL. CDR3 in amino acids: CASSRVGITGGLVPQHF. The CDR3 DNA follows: TGCGCCAGCAGCCGAGTAGGAATCACAGGGGGCCTTGTGCCCCAGCATTTT.